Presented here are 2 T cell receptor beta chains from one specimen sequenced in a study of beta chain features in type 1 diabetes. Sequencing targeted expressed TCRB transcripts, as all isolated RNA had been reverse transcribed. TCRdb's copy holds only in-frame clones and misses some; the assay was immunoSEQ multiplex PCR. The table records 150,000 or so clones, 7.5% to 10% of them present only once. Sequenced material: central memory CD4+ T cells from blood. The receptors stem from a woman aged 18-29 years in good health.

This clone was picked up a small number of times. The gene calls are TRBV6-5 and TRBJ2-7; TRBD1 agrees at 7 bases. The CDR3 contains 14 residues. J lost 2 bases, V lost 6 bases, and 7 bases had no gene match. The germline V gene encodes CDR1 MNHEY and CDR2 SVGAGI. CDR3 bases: TGTGCCAGCAGAAAAGGGCAGGGGGCCTACGAGCAGTACTTC. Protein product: CASRKGQGAYEQYF.

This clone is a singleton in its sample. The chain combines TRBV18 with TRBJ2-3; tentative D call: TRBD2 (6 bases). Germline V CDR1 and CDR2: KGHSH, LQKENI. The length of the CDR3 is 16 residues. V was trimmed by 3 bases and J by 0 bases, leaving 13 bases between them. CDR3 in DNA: TGTGCCAGCTCACCCTTGACGCGGGGAAGCACAGATACGCAGTATTTT. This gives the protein CASSPLTRGSTDTQYF.